This T cell receptor beta chain was retrieved from a study of cytomegalovirus exposure and HLA in healthy donors. It was with 60 Vbeta and 13 Jbeta primers that the PCR ran. Data came from immunoSEQ multiplex PCR; TCRdb stores just in-frame clones and leaves some out. Of some 200,000 clones listed, approximately 70% were seen once; the top ten hold about 3%. Per germline, CDR1 MGHRA and CDR2 YSYEKL. There are 17 residues in the CDR3. Trimming left V 0 bases short and J 0 bases short, with 12 bases between. Remarks on this clone: Its antigen remains unknown.

Study-wide findings and caveats: Immune exposure data for these donors was limited to CMV serostatus. In vitro, three CMV-associated chains proved specific for CMV antigens. It emerged from a later analysis that several of the most significant clusters appeared to be linked to common viral pathogens. The study labeled about 160 TCR beta chains cytomegalovirus-associated.

The TCR sequence derives from a man aged 35-49 years in good health and CMV-seropositive. The material sequenced was PBMCs. The rearrangement links TRBV4-1 to TRBJ2-1, with D perhaps matching TRBD1 (5 bases). For the CDR3, the DNA is TGCGCCAGCAGCCAAGATAGGGGTATCAGCTCCTACAATGAGCAGTTCTTC. This gives the protein CASSQDRGISSYNEQFF.